One and the same sample provided the 28 T cell receptor beta chains below, sequenced in a study of neurological immune-mediated disorders. TCRdb analysed the 5' RACE reads with MiXCR anew, one entry per CDR3 protein. The sample records fewer than 75,000 distinct CDR3 sequences, roughly 4.3% being singletons. Sequencing input: PBMCs. These receptors all stem from a man aged 25-45 years with multiple sclerosis.

This clonotype was picked up many times. The chain is built from TRBV5-6 and TRBJ1-4; D gene ambiguous. Trimming took 2 bases from V and 5 from J, leaving 16 bases between them. CDR3 length equals 16 residues. The germline V gene encodes CDR1 SGHDT and CDR2 YYEEEE. The CDR3 DNA reads TGTGCCAGCAGCTTAAACCGCCGAGATCGGAATGAAAAACTGTTTTTT. This codes for CASSLNRRDRNEKLFF.

A few counts support this clonotype. The chain is built from TRBV7-2 and TRBJ2-2; 9 nucleotides line up with TRBD2. Per germline, CDR1 SGHTA and CDR2 FQGNSA. V gave up 3 bases and J gave up 6 bases; unmatched junction bases: 8. This CDR3 contains 16 residues. The DNA for the CDR3 is TGTGCCAGCAGCTTCGTAGCGGGGGTGGATGCCGGGGAGCTGTTTTTT. Amino acids: CASSFVAGVDAGELFF.

This clonotype was recorded a few times. Possible read error: a much larger clone is one base away. This CDR3 reads CASSRNISTEAFF. The CDR3 DNA follows: TGTGCCAGCAGCCGAAATATCAGCACTGAAGCTTTCTTT. The J gene is TRBJ1-1, the V gene TRBV3-1; D is ambiguous. This CDR3 comprises 13 residues. V was shortened by 4 bases and J by 4 bases, with 10 bases between the two germline ends. From germline, CDR1 is LGHDT and CDR2 YNNKEL (reference sequence).

This clonotype was seen repeatedly, ten times or more. The rearrangement links TRBV4-1 to TRBJ2-1; the match to TRBD1 covers 8 bases. Germline V gene sequence: CDR1 MGHRA, CDR2 YSYEKL. Trimming took 3 bases from V and 0 from J; bases not matched to a gene: 4. The CDR3 is made up of 16 amino acids. CDR3 region: CASSQRTGSSYNEQFF. In DNA form, the CDR3 reads TGCGCCAGCAGCCAGCGGACAGGGAGCTCCTACAATGAGCAGTTCTTC.

This clonotype was observed at least ten times. This rearrangement joins TRBV9 to TRBJ1-1, with TRBD1 as a possible D gene (6 bases). The CDR3 covers 14 residues. CDR1 is SGDLS, CDR2 YYNGEE, per germline. Trimming pared 4 bases from V and 2 bases from J, leaving 12 bases between. This chain's CDR3 is CASSHGQFNTEAFF. The CDR3 nucleotides read TGTGCCAGCAGCCACGGACAGTTCAACACTGAAGCTTTCTTT.

This clonotype was found a few times. CDR3 region: CASTRFYEQYF. The CDR3 bases are TGTGCCAGCACCAGATTCTACGAGCAGTACTTC. The genes are TRBV7-9 and TRBJ2-7; D call uncertain. This CDR3 is 11 amino acids long. Trimming took off 7 bases at V and 3 bases at J, with 7 bases between the two ends. Germline V gives CDR1 SEHNR, CDR2 FQNEAQ (reference sequence).

This clonotype was counted many times. This chain links TRBV12-3 or TRBV12-4 with TRBJ1-2; D is ambiguous. Trimming took off 3 bases at V and 8 bases at J, with 10 bases between the two ends. The CDR3 length is 12 residues. CDR3 residues: CASSFSGGGYTF. CDR3 bases: TGTGCCAGCAGTTTTTCAGGAGGGGGCTACACCTTC.

This clonotype was detected ten times or more. V usage is TRBV4-1 and J usage is TRBJ1-2; no clear D gene. Germline CDR1 MGHRA, CDR2 YSYEKL. The V end was cut by 0 bases, the J end by 13 bases, with 9 bases between. The CDR3 has 11 residues. The CDR3 region has the DNA TGCGCCAGCAGCCAAGAGAGTATAAGCACCTTC. It specifies CASSQESISTF.

This clonotype was observed a handful of times. The chain carries TRBV7-9 and TRBJ1-2; D is unclear. In germline, CDR1 is SEHNR, CDR2 FQNEAQ (reference sequence). The CDR3 consists of 14 residues. The V gene lost 5 bases and the J gene lost 4 bases, with 14 bases spanning the gap. CDR3 DNA sequence: TGTGCCAGCAGCCGTGCTGGGTGGCCCTATGGCTACACCTTC. Protein product: CASSRAGWPYGYTF.

The rearrangement links TRBV14 to TRBJ2-2; 9 nucleotides match TRBD1. Germline CDR1 reads SGHDN; CDR2 reads FVKESK. V lost 3 bases and J lost 6; bases outside the gene matches: 11. The CDR3 runs 17 residues. CDR3 in DNA: TGTGCCAGCAGCCACCCTGACAGGGGGTCCCGGGCCGGGGAGCTGTTTTTT. This sequence encodes CASSHPDRGSRAGELFF.

The sample holds many counts of this clonotype. The J gene is TRBJ2-7, the V gene TRBV20-1; 8 nucleotides match TRBD1. V lost 4 bases, J lost 7 bases, and 6 bases stayed unmatched. Germline assignment: CDR1 DFQATT and CDR2 SNEGSKA (reference sequence). The CDR3 contains 12 residues. CDR3 DNA sequence: TGCAGTGCTAATCAGGGGGCGGGGGAGCAGTACTTC. It specifies CSANQGAGEQYF.

This clonotype was observed many times. The rearrangement links TRBV15 to TRBJ1-6, with TRBD1 matching 10 bases. The V segment lost 8 bases and the J segment 11 bases; nucleotides outside the gene matches: 12. The CDR3 extends over 15 amino acids. Germline CDR1 is LNHNV and CDR2 is YYDKDF (reference sequence). CDR3 loop: CATESGTGEGPPLHF. The CDR3 DNA reads as TGTGCCACCGAAAGTGGGACAGGGGAAGGTCCACCCCTCCACTTT.

There are many counts of this clonotype. The J gene is TRBJ2-5, the V gene TRBV10-3; TRBD1 or TRBD2 may be the D gene (5 bases each). V lost 8 bases to trimming and J lost 1 base, with 17 bases between them. Germline V gene sequence: CDR1 ENHRY, CDR2 SYGVKD. The CDR3 has 15 residues. The CDR3 sequence is CAIGRLGEPQETQYF. CDR3 DNA sequence: TGTGCCATCGGTCGGTTGGGGGAACCCCAAGAGACCCAGTACTTC.

Note on this clonotype: The CDR3 does not end in the conserved phenylalanine or tryptophan, so this is likely a read error. V and J are TRBV27 and TRBJ1-5; D might be TRBD1 (5 bases). Trimming stripped 5 bases from V and 0 bases from J, with 14 bases between. Germline CDR1 and CDR2: MNHEY and SMNVEV (reference sequence). The CDR3 covers 16 residues. CDR3 sequence: CASSPRDGNSNQPQHI. CDR3 coding DNA: TGTGCCAGCAGTCCCCGGGACGGTAATAGCAATCAGCCCCAGCATATT.

Note on this clonotype: A much larger clone is a single base away; this may be a read error. This rearrangement joins TRBV6-5 to TRBJ1-1, with 7 bases that match TRBD1. The V and J ends lost 7 bases and 3 bases, in that order; junction bases with no gene match: 8. CDR1 is MNHEY, CDR2 SVGAGI, per germline. The CDR3 has 14 amino acids. The CDR3 coding sequence is TGTGCCAGCATTTCCTCGACAGGGTACACTGAAGCTTTCTTT. Translated, it gives CASISSTGYTEAFF.

Ten or more counts support this clonotype. V and J are TRBV11-1 and TRBJ1-1; perhaps TRBD1 as D (5 bases). The CDR3 totals 15 residues. With 0 bases removed from V and 4 bases from J, the gap between germline ends came to 12 bases. The V gene's germline CDR1 is SGHAT and CDR2 FQDESV (reference sequence). This CDR3 reads CASSLAPPRGTEAFF. The DNA for the CDR3 is TGTGCCAGCAGCTTAGCTCCCCCGAGGGGCACTGAAGCTTTCTTT. Filled out from reference TRBV11-1 and TRBJ1-1, the complete variable domain reads EAEVAQSPRYKITEKSQAVAFWCDPISGHATLYWYRQILGQGPELLVQFQDESVVDDSQLPKDRFSAERLKGVDSTLKIQPAELGDSAMYLCASSLAPPRGTEAFFGQGTRLTVV.

This clonotype was seen at least ten times. This chain links TRBV10-2 with TRBJ1-5; D might be TRBD1 (6 bases). The germline gives CDR1 WSHSY, CDR2 SAAADI. V was shortened by 9 bases and J by 4 bases, with 13 bases between the two germline ends. The CDR3 consists of 13 residues. The CDR3, as DNA: TGCGCCAGTTTGGGGGGGCCAAATCAGCCCCAGCATTTT. Residues: CASLGGPNQPQHF.

This clonotype was observed many times. The chain links TRBV29-1 to TRBJ1-2; 12 bases map to TRBD1. The germline V gene has CDR1 SQVTM and CDR2 ANQGSEA. After removal of 5 bases from V and 4 bases from J, the junction contained 5 bases not matched to a gene. The length of the CDR3 is 14 residues. For the CDR3, the DNA is TGCAGCGTTCTGACGGGACAGGGGGCCTATGGCTACACCTTC. This encodes CSVLTGQGAYGYTF.

This clonotype was detected ten times or more. This sequence joins TRBV5-1 and TRBJ1-1, with no clear D. V was trimmed by 1 base and J by 2 bases, leaving 3 bases between them. CDR1 is SGHRS and CDR2 is YFSETQ in the germline V gene. The CDR3 has 12 residues. The CDR3 is CASSLTNTEAFF. The CDR3 nucleotides read TGCGCCAGCAGCTTGACCAACACTGAAGCTTTCTTT.

This clonotype has at least ten counts. This CDR3 is CASSVGTASSTDTQYF. In DNA, the CDR3 is TGCGCCAGCAGCGTAGGGACAGCTTCTAGCACAGATACGCAGTATTTT. J is TRBJ2-3 and V is TRBV5-1; 7 nucleotides align to TRBD1. V lost 4 bases to trimming and J lost 0 bases; unmatched junction nucleotides: 8. Germline loops: CDR1 SGHRS, CDR2 YFSETQ. The CDR3 contains 16 residues.

This clonotype was recorded at least ten times. The rearrangement joins TRBV6-5 to TRBJ2-6; 7 nucleotides line up with TRBD1. Looked up from germline, CDR1 is MNHEY and CDR2 is SVGAGI. This CDR3 has 15 amino acids. V lost 5 bases and J lost 2; bases outside the gene matches: 3. The CDR3 loop is CASSRQGTGANVLTF. For the CDR3, the DNA is TGTGCCAGCAGTCGACAGGGAACTGGGGCCAACGTCCTGACTTTC.

This clonotype was counted ten times or more. The chain links TRBV15 to TRBJ1-1; TRBD1 aligns across 7 bases. The CDR3 is made up of 14 amino acids. With V trimmed by 5 bases and J by 1 base, 4 bases remained unmatched. Germline CDR1 LNHNV, CDR2 YYDKDF (reference sequence). The CDR3 spells CATSGRQGNTEAFF. CDR3 DNA: TGTGCCACCAGCGGCCGACAGGGGAACACTGAAGCTTTCTTT.

The chain has TRBV3-1 and TRBJ1-5; D ambiguous. V was cut by 2 bases and J by 5 bases, with 7 bases left in between. The CDR3 has 13 amino acids. CDR1 and CDR2 (germline): LGHDT, YNNKEL (reference sequence). CDR3 bases: TGTGCCAGCAGCCAAAGATCGGATCAGCCCCAGCATTTT. Its protein is CASSQRSDQPQHF.

The chain joins TRBV6-5 to TRBJ1-2, with D tentatively TRBD1 (6 bases). The V gene lost 6 bases and the J gene lost 0 bases, with 8 bases spanning the gap. Germline CDR1 MNHEY, CDR2 SVGAGI. The CDR3 is 13 amino acids. In DNA form, the CDR3 reads TGTGCCAGCAGACGACAGGCTAACTATGGCTACACCTTC. This sequence encodes CASRRQANYGYTF.

The chain joins TRBV12-2 to TRBJ1-2; TRBD1, as called in the table, went unchecked against the DNA. TRBV12-2 is an annotated pseudogene. CDR3 length: 19 amino acids. The CDR3 sequence is CASRNYDHGQRPLLYGYTF. DNA of the CDR3: TGTGCAAGTCGCAATTATGACCACGGACAGAGGCCCTTGCTCTATGGCTACACCTTC.

This clonotype was seen repeatedly, ten times or more. The rearrangement links TRBV5-1 to TRBJ1-1, with TRBD1 identical over 9 bases. Germline loops: CDR1 SGHRS, CDR2 YFSETQ. Unmatched junction bases numbered 4, after V lost 0 bases and J lost 4 bases. The CDR3 spans 15 residues. CDR3: CASSLEGQGGTEAFF. The CDR3 DNA reads TGCGCCAGCAGCTTGGAGGGACAGGGTGGCACTGAAGCTTTCTTT.

V and J are TRBV18 and TRBJ1-2, with unresolved D. V dropped 5 bases and J dropped 5 bases, with 15 bases sitting between them. The length of the CDR3 is 14 residues. The germline V gene encodes CDR1 KGHSH and CDR2 LQKENI. CDR3: CASSIAVRGYGYTF. The CDR3 nucleotides are TGTGCCAGCTCAATTGCGGTAAGAGGGTATGGCTACACCTTC.

The chain uses TRBV12-3 or TRBV12-4 and TRBJ1-2; D is unclear. Trimming removed 4 bases at V and 8 bases at J, with 11 bases between. The CDR3 has 12 amino acids. Written as DNA, the CDR3 is TGTGCCAGCAGTTCAAGTTTCGGCGGCTACACCTTC. Translating gives CASSSSFGGYTF.